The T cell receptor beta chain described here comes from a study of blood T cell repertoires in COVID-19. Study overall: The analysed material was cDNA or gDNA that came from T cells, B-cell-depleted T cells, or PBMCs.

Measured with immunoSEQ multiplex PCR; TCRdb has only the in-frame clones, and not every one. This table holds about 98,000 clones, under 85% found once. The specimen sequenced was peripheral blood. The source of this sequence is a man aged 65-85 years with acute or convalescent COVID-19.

CDR3 residues: CASSLGLAGAPALRQYF. The CDR3 nucleotides are TGTGCCAGCAGCCTAGGACTAGCGGGAGCCCCCGCCCTAAGGCAGTACTTC. This chain connects TRBV7-6 to TRBJ2-7, with 13 bases fitting TRBD2. The CDR3 loop spans 17 amino acids. The germline gives CDR1 SGHVS, CDR2 FNYEAQ. After removal of 5 bases from V and 9 bases from J, the junction contained 16 bases not matched to a gene.